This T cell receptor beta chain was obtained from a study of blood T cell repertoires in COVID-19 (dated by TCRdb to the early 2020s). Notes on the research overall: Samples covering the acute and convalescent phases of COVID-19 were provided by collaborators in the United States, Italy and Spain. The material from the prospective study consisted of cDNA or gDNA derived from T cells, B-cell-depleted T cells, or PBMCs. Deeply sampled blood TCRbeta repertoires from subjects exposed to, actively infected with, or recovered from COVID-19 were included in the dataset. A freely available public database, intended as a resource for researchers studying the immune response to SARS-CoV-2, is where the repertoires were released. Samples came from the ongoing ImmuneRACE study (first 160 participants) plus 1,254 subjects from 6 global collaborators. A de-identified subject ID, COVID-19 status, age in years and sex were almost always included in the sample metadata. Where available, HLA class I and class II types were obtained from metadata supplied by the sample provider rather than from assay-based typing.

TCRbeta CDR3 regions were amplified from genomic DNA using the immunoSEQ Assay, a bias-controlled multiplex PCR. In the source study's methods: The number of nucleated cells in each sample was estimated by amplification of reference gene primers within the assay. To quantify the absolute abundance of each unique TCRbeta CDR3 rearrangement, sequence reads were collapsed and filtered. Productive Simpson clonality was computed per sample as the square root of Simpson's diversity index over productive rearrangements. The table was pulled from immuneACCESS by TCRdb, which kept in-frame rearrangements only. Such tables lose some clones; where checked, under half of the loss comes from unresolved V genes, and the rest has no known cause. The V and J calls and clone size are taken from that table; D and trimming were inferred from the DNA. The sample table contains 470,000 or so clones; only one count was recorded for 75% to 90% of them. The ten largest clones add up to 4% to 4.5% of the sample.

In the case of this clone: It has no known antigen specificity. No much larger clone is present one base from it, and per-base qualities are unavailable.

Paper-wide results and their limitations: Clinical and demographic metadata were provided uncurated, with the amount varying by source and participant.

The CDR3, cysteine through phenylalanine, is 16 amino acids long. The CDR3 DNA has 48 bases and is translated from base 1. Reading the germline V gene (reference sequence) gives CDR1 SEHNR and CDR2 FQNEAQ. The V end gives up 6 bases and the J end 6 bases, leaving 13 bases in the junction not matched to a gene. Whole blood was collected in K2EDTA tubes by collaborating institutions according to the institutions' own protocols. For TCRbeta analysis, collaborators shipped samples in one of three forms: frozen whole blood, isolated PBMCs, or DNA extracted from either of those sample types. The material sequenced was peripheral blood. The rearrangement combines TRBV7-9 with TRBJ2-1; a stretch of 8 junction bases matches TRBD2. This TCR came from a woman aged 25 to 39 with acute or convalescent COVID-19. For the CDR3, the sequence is CASSPGGLAIPNEQFF. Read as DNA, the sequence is TGTGCCAGCAGTCCGGGAGGACTAGCTATCCCCAATGAGCAGTTCTTC. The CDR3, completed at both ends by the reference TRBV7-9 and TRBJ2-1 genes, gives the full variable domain DTGVSQNPRHKITKRGQNVTFRCDPISEHNRLYWYRQTLGQGPEFLTYFQNEAQLEKSRLLSDRFSAERPKGSFSTLEIQRTEQGDSAMYLCASSPGGLAIPNEQFFGPGTRLTVL.